A single sample gave rise to the 2 T cell receptor beta chains below, sequenced in a study of blood T cell repertoires in COVID-19. Sequencing was performed with immunoSEQ multiplex PCR; in TCRdb, only in-frame clones are kept and a portion is missing. The sample holds under 170,000 clones, 84% seen once. Material: peripheral blood. The receptors here all came from a man in his 70s with acute or convalescent COVID-19.

CDR3 DNA: TGTGCCAGTGGGGGCAACTATGGCTACACCTTC. Amino acid sequence: CASGGNYGYTF. The chain carries TRBV19 and TRBJ1-2; perhaps TRBD1 as D (6 bases). V lost 8 bases, J lost 2 bases, and 6 bases lay in between. CDR3 length equals 11 residues. Germline values: CDR1 LNHDA, CDR2 SQIVND (reference sequence).

The rearrangement uses TRBV7-9 and TRBJ2-1; D not resolved. CDR3 length: 11 amino acids. V was shortened by 7 bases and J by 9 bases, with 10 bases between the two germline ends. The germline V gene encodes CDR1 SEHNR and CDR2 FQNEAQ (reference sequence). The CDR3 nucleotides read TGTGCCAGCACCCCCCAGGCTGAGCAGTTCTTC. Protein: CASTPQAEQFF.